What follows describes a single T cell receptor (beta chain). The antigen is undetermined. 60 Vbeta and 13 Jbeta primers were used in PCR. Sequencing was performed with immunoSEQ multiplex PCR; in TCRdb, only in-frame clones are kept and a portion is missing. The sample has 130,000 or so clones; more than 70% are singletons. This specimen comes from a study of cytomegalovirus exposure and HLA in healthy donors. Broader study findings: TCR beta V segments were, for the most part, productive about 87% or about 30% of the time in an earlier analysis. In a later analysis, a missense DCLRE1C variant was linked to TCR beta V- and J-gene trimming. The study put 150 to 200 TCR beta chains on its list as cytomegalovirus-associated.

This TCR was sampled from a male donor in good health and CMV-seronegative. Material: PBMCs.

The CDR3 protein is CASSSSGGLGEQYF. The CDR3 DNA follows: TGTGCCAGCAGCTCTTCAGGGGGATTAGGCGAGCAGTACTTC. This chain uses TRBV13 with TRBJ2-7; TRBD1 matches at 7 bases. V was clipped by 4 bases and J by 6 bases; unmatched bases: 9. This CDR3 has 14 residues. Germline lookup yields CDR1 PRHDT and CDR2 FYEKMQ (reference sequence).